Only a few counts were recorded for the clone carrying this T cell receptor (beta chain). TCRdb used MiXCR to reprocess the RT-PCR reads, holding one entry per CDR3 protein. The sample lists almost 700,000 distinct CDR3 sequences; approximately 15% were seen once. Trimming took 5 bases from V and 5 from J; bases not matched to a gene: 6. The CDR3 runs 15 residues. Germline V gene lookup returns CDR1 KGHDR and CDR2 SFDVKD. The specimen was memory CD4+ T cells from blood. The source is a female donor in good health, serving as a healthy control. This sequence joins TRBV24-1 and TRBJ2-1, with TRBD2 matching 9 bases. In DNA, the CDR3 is TGTGCCACCAGTGTCGGACTAGCGCGCGACAATGAGCAGTTCTTC. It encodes CATSVGLARDNEQFF.